This paragraph covers one TCR beta chain sequence. V was clipped by 4 bases and J by 4 bases; unmatched bases: 6. The CDR3 is 14 residues long. The germline V gene has CDR1 LGHDT and CDR2 YNNKEL (reference sequence). Assay: immunoSEQ multiplex PCR; the TCRdb copy retains only in-frame clones and omits some. The sample contains more than 150,000 clones, approximately 92% of which appear only once. This entry belongs to a study of control samples from healthy donors and cancer patients. The sequencing input was blood. The chain recombines TRBV3-1 (or the pseudogene TRBV3-2) with TRBJ1-1; TRBD1 matches 7 bases. This TCR came from a man aged 18 to 29 in good health. CDR3 loop: CASSPQGRGTEAFF. CDR3 in DNA: TGTGCCAGCAGCCCACAGGGGAGGGGCACTGAAGCTTTCTTT.